The 29 T cell receptor beta chains below come from one sample, sequenced in a study of molecular identifiers for immune sequencing clone quantification. Using its own MiXCR run on the PCR reads, TCRdb lists one record per CDR3 protein. The profile shows about 500,000 distinct CDR3 sequences, 25% of them singletons. Sample: naive CD8+ T cells from blood, with Jurkat cell RNA spiked in. Subset denoted: FACS-sorted CD8+CD4-CCR7+CD45RA+ naive T cells. These receptors were taken from a human donor in good health. Some libraries in this study had Jurkat cell RNA spiked in.

The chain joins TRBV11-2 to TRBJ2-1; D unclear. Trimming pared 0 bases from V and 8 bases from J, leaving 5 bases between. This CDR3 has 12 amino acids. Germline V gene lookup returns CDR1 SGHAT and CDR2 FQNNGV. Here the CDR3 reads CASSLDGDEQFF. The CDR3 region has the DNA TGTGCCAGCAGCTTAGACGGCGATGAGCAGTTCTTC.

Remarks on this clonotype: Just one base apart from a much larger clone, this may be a read error. The J gene is TRBJ1-1, the V gene TRBV5-1, with D unresolved. The germline V gene encodes CDR1 SGHRS and CDR2 YFSETQ. There are 11 residues in the CDR3. CDR3 sequence reads: CVSSSPRGAFF. CDR3 nucleotide sequence: TGCGTCAGCAGCTCTCCTCGAGGAGCTTTCTTT.

The chain carries TRBV4-3 and TRBJ2-4; weak D call: TRBD1 (6 bases). Germline V CDR1 and CDR2: LGHNA, YSLEER. This CDR3 has 14 amino acids. V shed 1 base and J shed 7 bases, with 11 bases lying between them. The CDR3 spells CASSQVRDTNIQYF. Here the CDR3 DNA reads TGCGCCAGCAGCCAAGTCCGGGACACCAACATTCAGTACTTC.

This clonotype has more than one count but fewer than ten. The V gene is TRBV5-1, the J gene TRBJ2-1; perhaps TRBD1 as D (5 bases). The CDR3 runs 14 residues. V was pared by 4 bases and J by 3 bases, with 11 bases between. Germline V gene data show CDR1 as SGHRS and CDR2 as YFSETQ. In DNA, the CDR3 is TGCGCCAGCAGCCTCTACAGGAACTACAATGAGCAGTTCTTC. This encodes CASSLYRNYNEQFF. The full variable domain, rest sourced from reference TRBV5-1 and TRBJ2-1, is KAGVTQTPRYLIKTRGQQVTLSCSPISGHRSVSWYQQTPGQGLQFLFEYFSETQRNKGNFPGRFSGRQFSNSRSEMNVSTLELGDSALYLCASSLYRNYNEQFFGPGTRLTVL.

This chain connects TRBV4-3 to TRBJ2-7; 9 bases match TRBD2. CDR3 size: 15 residues. The J segment lost 2 bases and the V segment lost 1 base, leaving 3 bases of the junction unmatched. Germline V gene lookup returns CDR1 LGHNA and CDR2 YSLEER. This CDR3 is CASSQVVAGAYEQYF. The CDR3 bases are TGCGCCAGCAGCCAAGTGGTAGCGGGGGCCTACGAGCAGTACTTC.

This clonotype was picked up a small number of times. The rearrangement joins TRBV12-5 to TRBJ2-7; D ambiguous. Trimming removed 0 bases at V and 2 bases at J, with 14 bases between. From germline, CDR1 is LGHNT and CDR2 FRNRAP. The CDR3 spans 16 residues. CDR3 nucleotide sequence: TGTGCTAGTGGTTTGGTAAGTCATTTAGGAACCTACGAGCAGTACTTC. Amino acid sequence: CASGLVSHLGTYEQYF.

In DNA form, the CDR3 reads TGTGCCAGCAGCCTCCGGACTAGCGGGAGGGCCCACACCGGGGAGCTGTTTTTT. Amino acid sequence: CASSLRTSGRAHTGELFF. The rearrangement links TRBV14 to TRBJ2-2; 15 nucleotides agree with TRBD2. Germline V lookup: CDR1 SGHDN, CDR2 FVKESK. Trimming at V came to 4 bases and at J to 3 bases, leaving 6 bases not matched to a gene. This CDR3 has 18 amino acids.

About this clonotype itself: A much larger clone is a single base away; this may be a read error. The chain recombines TRBV27 with TRBJ2-7, with 7 positions matching TRBD2. The CDR3 has 12 amino acids. V was pared by 11 bases and J by 2 bases, with 6 bases of the junction left unmatched. The germline gives CDR1 MNHEY, CDR2 SMNVEV (reference sequence). CDR3 nucleotide sequence: TGTGCCTCCCGGGGGGTTCCCTACGAGCAGTACTTC. Translation gives CASRGVPYEQYF.

J is TRBJ1-5 and V is TRBV7-9; D is possibly TRBD1 (6 bases). This CDR3 is 11 amino acids long. V was pared by 9 bases and J by 9 bases, with 12 bases between. Germline CDR1 reads SEHNR; CDR2 reads FQNEAQ (reference sequence). The CDR3 spells CASKQGLPQHF. CDR3 coding DNA: TGTGCCAGTAAACAGGGTTTGCCCCAGCATTTT.

The chain employs TRBV27 and TRBJ1-2; 10 nucleotides agree with TRBD1. J was trimmed by 0 bases and V by 1 base; bases with no gene match: 5. Germline V gives CDR1 MNHEY, CDR2 SMNVEV (reference sequence). The length of the CDR3 is 17 residues. CDR3 amino acids: CASSLLGQGPANYGYTF. CDR3 bases: TGTGCCAGCAGTTTATTGGGACAGGGGCCAGCTAACTATGGCTACACCTTC.

This sequence joins TRBV20-1 and TRBJ2-7; a weak D match, TRBD1 (5 bases). The CDR3 runs to 13 residues. V was shortened by 3 bases and J by 3 bases, with 12 bases between the two germline ends. Looked up from germline, CDR1 is DFQATT and CDR2 is SNEGSKA (reference sequence). CDR3 protein: CSASSDSNYEQYF. The CDR3 coding sequence is TGCAGTGCTAGTTCAGACAGTAACTACGAGCAGTACTTC.

This clonotype turned up a few times. This chain connects TRBV16 to TRBJ1-2; 8 bases are shared with TRBD1. The CDR3 has 13 residues. Germline-derived CDR1 and CDR2 are KGHSY and FQNENV. Trimming took 4 bases from V and 5 from J; bases not matched to a gene: 3. In DNA form, the CDR3 reads TGTGCCAGCAGCCTGGACAGGGCTTATGGCTACACCTTC. This translates into CASSLDRAYGYTF.

This clonotype was picked up many times. This chain uses TRBV4-3 with TRBJ1-1, with D possibly being TRBD1 (6 bases). Trimming took off 1 base at V and 2 bases at J, with 14 bases between the two ends. Germline lookup yields CDR1 LGHNA and CDR2 YSLEER. CDR3 length: 16 amino acids. CDR3 residues: CASSQVLAGTNTEAFF. As DNA, the CDR3 is TGCGCCAGCAGCCAAGTTTTGGCAGGGACAAACACTGAAGCTTTCTTT.

Note on this clonotype: It may be a read error: a sequence one base away is much more abundant. The chain is built from TRBV20-1 and TRBJ2-7; D might be TRBD2 (6 bases). Trimming took 4 bases from V and 3 from J, leaving 19 bases between them. The CDR3 loop spans 15 amino acids. Germline loops: CDR1 DFQATT, CDR2 SNEGSKA (reference sequence). DNA of the CDR3: TGCAGTGCTAAGGCCATCAGGGTGGGGGGCTACGAGCAGTACTTC. Translated, it gives CSAKAIRVGGYEQYF.

This clonotype was counted a few times. The chain carries TRBV9 and TRBJ2-3; 11 bases are shared with TRBD2. The germline V gene has CDR1 SGDLS and CDR2 YYNGEE. V trimming: 0 bases; J trimming: 4 bases; junction bases outside the gene matches: 4. The CDR3 covers 16 residues. For the CDR3, the DNA is TGTGCCAGCAGCGTAGAACTAGCGGGGGCCGCAGATACGCAGTATTTT. Encoded protein: CASSVELAGAADTQYF.

In its sample, this clonotype was seen a few times. For the CDR3, the DNA is TGTGCCAGCAGTCCCCGGGGGGATGGCTACGAGCAGTACTTC. Translated: CASSPRGDGYEQYF. The chain has TRBV12-3 or TRBV12-4 and TRBJ2-7; TRBD2 aligns across 7 bases. V lost 5 bases to trimming and J lost 3 bases; unmatched junction nucleotides: 7. The CDR3 sequence is 14 residues long.

This clonotype appeared a few times. The V gene is TRBV28, the J gene TRBJ2-1, with 14 positions matching TRBD2. The CDR3 sequence is 18 residues long. Germline V gene lookup returns CDR1 MDHEN and CDR2 SYDVKM. Unmatched junction bases numbered 9, after V lost 6 bases and J lost 2 bases. CDR3 DNA sequence: TGTGCCAGCAGCTCTACGACTAGCGGGAGGGCCCCCTACAATGAGCAGTTCTTC. Protein product: CASSSTTSGRAPYNEQFF.

The V call is TRBV12-3 or TRBV12-4, the J call TRBJ1-5; D is undetermined. This CDR3 is 16 amino acids long. Between the trimmed V and J ends, which lost 3 bases and 5 bases, there was a span of 17 bases. The CDR3 nucleotides read TGTGCCAGCAGTTTTGGAGGGCACGAGGCCGATCAGCCCCAGCATTTT. Translated: CASSFGGHEADQPQHF.

This clonotype was observed at least ten times. The chain is built from TRBV7-2 and TRBJ2-5; the match to TRBD2 covers 10 bases. With 1 base clipped from V and 2 bases from J, the junction kept 16 bases outside the gene matches. This CDR3 contains 20 residues. Germline CDR1 and CDR2: SGHTA and FQGNSA. The CDR3 DNA reads as TGTGCCAGCAGCTTAGTTGGGTTCCCATGGACTAGCGGACTTCAAGAGACCCAGTACTTC. Amino acid sequence: CASSLVGFPWTSGLQETQYF.

The CDR3 DNA sequence: TGTGCCAGTAATCGGGGACAGCCGAACTATGGCTACACCTTC. Translated, it gives CASNRGQPNYGYTF. The chain has TRBV19 and TRBJ1-2; 7 bases are shared with TRBD1. The CDR3 is 14 residues long. CDR1 is LNHDA and CDR2 is SQIVND in the germline V gene (reference sequence). The junction had 7 bases not matched to a gene; V was cut back by 7 bases and J by 2 bases.

CDR3 DNA: TGTGCCAGCAGTGAAGCACGGCAGGGGTTATACAATGAGCAGTTCTTC. This codes for CASSEARQGLYNEQFF. This sequence joins TRBV2 and TRBJ2-1, with D possibly TRBD1 on 6 matching bases. The germline CDR1 and CDR2 sequences are SNHLY and FYNNEI. The CDR3 spans 16 residues. The V end was cut by 0 bases, the J end by 4 bases, with 13 bases between.

This clonotype has at least ten counts. The V call is TRBV12-3 or TRBV12-4, the J call TRBJ2-2; the D is unclear. The CDR3 contains 13 residues. Trimming took 2 bases from V and 3 from J, leaving 4 bases between them. The CDR3: CASSLKYTGELFF. In DNA, the CDR3 is TGTGCCAGCAGTTTAAAGTACACCGGGGAGCTGTTTTTT.

This clonotype was recorded at least ten times. This sequence joins TRBV29-1 and TRBJ2-5; D tentatively reads TRBD1 or TRBD2 (5 bases each). CDR1 and CDR2 from the germline V gene are SQVTM and ANQGSEA. V was shortened by 2 bases and J by 4 bases, with 8 bases between the two germline ends. The CDR3 has 12 residues. CDR3 coding DNA: TGCAGCGTTGAACAGGGACGAGAGACCCAGTACTTC. As protein: CSVEQGRETQYF.

This chain links TRBV19 with TRBJ2-1; 7 nucleotides match TRBD1. The V gene end was trimmed by 3 bases and the J gene end by 7 bases; junction bases not matched to a gene: 6. CDR3 length: 14 amino acids. CDR1 and CDR2 (germline): LNHDA, SQIVND (reference sequence). The CDR3 spells CASSIVTGRNEQFF. In DNA form, the CDR3 reads TGTGCCAGTAGTATTGTGACAGGGCGAAATGAGCAGTTCTTC.

The chain recombines TRBV12-3 or TRBV12-4 with TRBJ2-7, with 10 nucleotides matching TRBD1. V shed 6 bases, J shed 4 bases, and the junction held 9 bases outside the gene matches. The CDR3 length is 15 residues. CDR3: CASSPRQGAPYEQYF. Written as DNA, the CDR3 is TGTGCCAGCAGCCCAAGACAGGGGGCCCCGTACGAGCAGTACTTC.

There are a few counts of this clonotype. The V gene is TRBV20-1, the J gene TRBJ1-5, with D possibly being TRBD1 (6 bases). The germline V and J ends were trimmed by 6 bases and 4 bases, with 16 bases remaining between them. Germline CDR1 reads DFQATT; CDR2 reads SNEGSKA (reference sequence). There are 14 residues in the CDR3. The CDR3 here is CSASRGGRNQPQHF. CDR3 nucleotide sequence: TGCAGTGCCTCAAGGGGGGGCCGGAATCAGCCCCAGCATTTT.

This clonotype has a count of ten or more. This chain joins TRBV12-3 or TRBV12-4 and TRBJ2-3; D ambiguous. CDR3 length: 13 amino acids. Trimming pared 6 bases from V and 3 bases from J, leaving 10 bases between. The CDR3 here is CASSRERTDTQYF. CDR3 coding DNA: TGTGCCAGCAGCCGAGAGAGAACAGATACGCAGTATTTT.

This sequence joins TRBV27 and TRBJ2-7; 9 bases match TRBD1. This CDR3 comprises 14 residues. Losses at the gene ends were 5 bases for V and 4 bases for J; bases not matched to a gene: 6. Germline V gene data show CDR1 as MNHEY and CDR2 as SMNVEV (reference sequence). CDR3 in amino acids: CASSAKGQGYEQYF. The CDR3 nucleotides are TGTGCCAGCAGTGCCAAGGGACAGGGTTACGAGCAGTACTTC.

Of note for this clonotype: A junction boundary mismatches the germline segment, possibly from a read error. The chain couples TRBV2 to TRBJ2-1; 8 nucleotides align to TRBD2. In germline, CDR1 is SNHLY, CDR2 FYNNEI. This CDR3 is built from 19 residues. For the CDR3, the DNA is TGTGCCAGCAGTGAACCCTTAATGTTAGCGGGAACCTCCTACAATGGGCAGTTCTTC. The encoded protein is CASSEPLMLAGTSYNGQFF.